A selection of T cell receptor beta chains follows, all from one sample in a study of read filtering for tumor transcriptome and immune sequencing. From the reads, TCRdb called clonotypes with MiXCR, one entry per CDR3 protein. This sample has 100,000 to 150,000 distinct CDR3 sequences, with 10% to 15% found just once. The sequenced sample consisted of a population of CD138-negative cells sorted from bone marrow. The receptors were sampled from a donor at least 40 years old with multiple myeloma. Each CDR3 is given with its conserved first and last residue. Each record gives: clone size, D gene, J gene, V gene, CDR3 DNA, CDR3 protein. A D gene is named only where the DNA matches it firmly. Clone size is given for some rows only: seen once, a few or many times, or a class if the clone is expanded.

>many|NA|TRBJ2-2|TRBV29-1
TGCAGTATCGGCAGGGCGCGCACCGGGGAGCTGTTTTTT
CSIGRARTGELFF
>few|TRBD2|TRBJ2-7|TRBV5-1
TGCGCCAGCAGCTCACCCGGCGGCGGGGGGACCTACGAGCAGTACTTC
CASSSPGGGGTYEQYF
>NA|TRBD1|TRBJ1-1|TRBV11-2
TGTGCCAGCAGCTCGGACAGGAGGGCTGAAGCTTTCTTT
CASSSDRRAEAFF
>few|TRBD1|TRBJ1-5|TRBV20-1
TGCAGTGCTCAGCCCCAGACAGGGAATAGCAATCAGCCCCAGCATTTT
CSAQPQTGNSNQPQHF
>many|NA|TRBJ1-1|TRBV18
TGTGCCAGCTCACCACGCGCAGGGGTGAACACTGAAGCTTTCTTT
CASSPRAGVNTEAFF
>many|TRBD1|TRBJ1-1|TRBV19
TGTGCCAGTAGTGCGCTGGGACAGGGTTACACTGAAGCTTTCTTT
CASSALGQGYTEAFF
>many|NA|TRBJ2-2|TRBV5-1
TGCGCCAGCAGCTTGGAAGGGGGTCGGACCGGGGAGCTGTTTTTT
CASSLEGGRTGELFF
>few|NA|TRBJ2-5|TRBV7-9
TGTGCCAGCAGCTTAGGGACACTGGCCTCAGAGACCCAGTACTTC
CASSLGTLASETQYF
>many|NA|TRBJ1-4|TRBV7-9
TGTGCCAGCAGCTTAGCACAGGGAGCAACTAATGAAAAACTGTTTTTT
CASSLAQGATNEKLFF
>many|NA|TRBJ2-7|TRBV20-1
TGCAGTGCTAGTACAGGAGGGAGGTACGAGCAGTACTTC
CSASTGGRYEQYF
>many|TRBD2|TRBJ2-1|TRBV7-6
TGTGCCAGCAACCCGGGACTAGGCGATGAGCAGTTCTTC
CASNPGLGDEQFF
>many|TRBD1|TRBJ2-1|TRBV12-3/TRBV12-4
TGTGCCAGCAGCCGACAGGGAAATGAGCAGTTCTTC
CASSRQGNEQFF
>many|NA|TRBJ2-2|TRBV4-1
TGCGCCAGCAGCCAAGGCGGAGGGGGCCTTAGGAACACCGGGGAGCTGTTTTTT
CASSQGGGGLRNTGELFF
>many|NA|TRBJ2-3|TRBV7-2
TGTGCCAGCAGCCCCGTAATGCAGGGTTCCACGGGCACAGATACGCAGTATTTT
CASSPVMQGSTGTDTQYF
>once|NA|TRBJ2-5|TRBV7-8
TGTGCCAGCAGCCCAGGGTTGGTGGGAGTTGGACAAGAGACCCAGTACTTC
CASSPGLVGVGQETQYF
>many|NA|TRBJ1-2|TRBV4-2
TGTGCCAGCAGCCAAAGGGCTGGTGGAGGAAACTATGGCTACACCTTC
CASSQRAGGGNYGYTF
>many|NA|TRBJ2-2|TRBV3-1
TGTGCCAGCAGCCACACAGTAGAGCTGTTTTTT
CASSHTVELFF
>many|NA|TRBJ2-1|TRBV20-1
TGCAGTGCTAGAGATCGGGCCCACAGCAATGAGCAGTTCTTC
CSARDRAHSNEQFF
>many|NA|TRBJ2-1|TRBV6-2/TRBV6-3
TGTGCCAGCAGTCGTCCGAGCTCCTACAATGAGCAGTTCTTC
CASSRPSSYNEQFF
>many|NA|TRBJ1-4|TRBV5-1
TGCGCCAGCAGCGCAAGTTCAACTAATGAAAAACTGTTTTTT
CASSASSTNEKLFF
>NA|NA|TRBJ2-5|TRBV28
TGTGCCAGCAGTTTATGGGACAGTCAAGAGACCCAGTACTTC
CASSLWDSQETQYF
>many|NA|TRBJ2-7|TRBV6-5
TGTGCCAGCACCGGACCCTCAGGGGACTACGAGCAGTACTTC
CASTGPSGDYEQYF
>NA|NA|TRBJ2-7|TRBV27
TGTGCTAGCAGTTTATACCGGGACACTTCGTTTTACGAGCAGTACTTC
CASSLYRDTSFYEQYF
>many|TRBD2|TRBJ2-7|TRBV20-1
TGCAGTGCCGCCGGGACTAGCTGGTACGAGCAGTACTTC
CSAAGTSWYEQYF
>many|NA|TRBJ2-1|TRBV28
TGTGCCAGCATTAGCTCCTACAATGAGCAGTTCTTC
CASISSYNEQFF
>many|NA|TRBJ2-1|TRBV28
TGTGCCAGCAGAAGAGACACAGGGTTGAGGGCCAATGAGCAGTTCTTC
CASRRDTGLRANEQFF
>many|TRBD2|TRBJ2-1|TRBV30
TGTGCCTCAACAGTGAGTCCGGGTCTTACTAGCGGGGCGTACAATGAGCAGTTCTTC
CASTVSPGLTSGAYNEQFF
>NA|NA|TRBJ2-5|TRBV20-1
TGCAGTGCTGGGGACACTCTTGGCGTACAAGAGACCCAGTACTTC
CSAGDTLGVQETQYF
>many|NA|TRBJ1-1|TRBV29-1
TGCAGCGTCAGGACGGCCGGGGGTGGTGAAGCTTTCTTT
CSVRTAGGGEAFF
>many|NA|TRBJ1-1|TRBV6-5
TGTGCCAGCAGCTCCCCCAGGGGTCGGCGCCATGACACTGAAGCTTTCTTT
CASSSPRGRRHDTEAFF
>many|TRBD2|TRBJ2-1|TRBV28
TGTGCCAGCAGTTTGGGGACTAGCGAGCCCGGAGGTAGTAATGAGCAGTTCTTC
CASSLGTSEPGGSNEQFF
>many|TRBD2|TRBJ2-3|TRBV29-1
TGCAGCGTGACGACTAGCGGGAGGAACACAGATACGCAGTATTTT
CSVTTSGRNTDTQYF
>many|NA|TRBJ2-1|TRBV10-3
TGTGCCATCAGTGATTCCACCGTACAGCTTGAGCAGTTCTTC
CAISDSTVQLEQFF
>NA|TRBD1|TRBJ1-2|TRBV2
TGTGCCAGCAGTGAAGGGGCAGGGGGTGGCTACACCTTC
CASSEGAGGGYTF
>NA|NA|TRBJ2-7|TRBV28
TGTGCCAGCACCACTACCCAGCCGAGCTTCTACGAGCAGTACTTC
CASTTTQPSFYEQYF
>NA|TRBD2|TRBJ2-1|TRBV27
TGTGCCGGCAGGATGACTAGCCAGAGGAATGAGCAGTTCTTC
CAGRMTSQRNEQFF
>many|NA|TRBJ1-4|TRBV12-3/TRBV12-4
TGTGCCATACAGAGGACAACTAATGAAAAACTGTTTTTT
CAIQRTTNEKLFF
>NA|TRBD1|TRBJ2-7|TRBV28
TGTGCCAGCAGTTCCGGACAGGGGCGCGAGCAGTACTTC
CASSSGQGREQYF
>many|NA|TRBJ1-5|TRBV6-1
TGTGCCAGCCTCCCCTTATGGAGCAATCAGCCCCAGCATTTT
CASLPLWSNQPQHF